The sample holds a few counts of the clone carrying this T cell receptor (beta chain). Its target is not known. This record comes from a study of cytomegalovirus exposure and HLA in healthy donors. Whole-study findings and limits: When presence/absence was analysed, sequencing depth was taken to be roughly uniform across donors. In a later analysis, across HLA loci, associated TCR counts were highest for DRB1, lowest for HLA-C.

PCR used 60 Vbeta primers and 13 Jbeta primers. TCRdb's copy holds only in-frame clones and misses some; the assay was immunoSEQ multiplex PCR. This repertoire shows around 130,000 clones, over 70% found once; its top ten account for 2.1%. CDR1 is PRHDT and CDR2 is FYEKMQ in the germline V gene (reference sequence). This CDR3 contains 18 residues. The V end lost 1 base, the J end lost 0 bases, and 17 bases lay between the germline ends. The clonotype originates from a middle-aged woman in good health and CMV-seropositive. The chain uses TRBV13 and TRBJ2-3; possibly TRBD1 for D (7 bases). The source material was PBMCs. CDR3 nucleotides: TGTGCCAGCAGCTTAGCCCCAGGGGGGACCCTTAGCACAGATACGCAGTATTTT. Translated, it gives CASSLAPGGTLSTDTQYF. Using reference TRBV13 and TRBJ2-3 for the parts outside the CDR3, the full variable domain is AAGVIQSPRHLIKEKRETATLKCYPIPRHDTVYWYQQGPGQDPQFLISFYEKMQSDKGSIPDRFSAQQFSDYHSELNMSSLELGDSALYFCASSLAPGGTLSTDTQYFGPGTRLTVL.